The T cell receptor beta chain described here comes from a study of somatic mutations in cytotoxic T cells in rheumatoid arthritis. V lost 5 bases, J lost 7 bases, and 15 bases lay in between. Germline V gene lookup returns CDR1 LNHDA and CDR2 SQIVND (reference sequence). This CDR3 contains 13 residues. Isolation of CD4+ and CD8+ cells used positive magnetic bead selection, with purity checked by flow cytometry. This table comes from immunoSEQ multiplex PCR, and its TCRdb copy is limited to in-frame clones, with some not included. Of some 20,000 clones detected, around 83% appear once; the ten largest clones hold approximately 15%.

The chain couples TRBV19 to TRBJ2-7, with D perhaps TRBD2 (6 bases). The TCR originated in an adult with rheumatoid arthritis. The sequenced sample consisted of CD8+ T cells sorted from blood. The DNA for the CDR3 is TGTGCCAGTAGTGCCGCGTGGGGGGATGAGCAGTACGTC. The encoded protein is CASSAAWGDEQYV.